Shown below are 11 T cell receptor beta chains from a single sample sequenced in a study of shared clonotypes between healthy human individuals. Only in-frame clones appear in the TCRdb table, and some are missing; sequencing was by immunoSEQ multiplex PCR. The table includes about 2 million clones, about 95% detected once. The naive CD8 subset, CD45RO-negative cells positively selected for CCR7, excluded terminally differentiated effector memory CD45RA+ cells. The specimen was naive CD8+ T cells sorted from blood. The source is a young man in good health.

The V call is TRBV29-1, the J call TRBJ1-1; D unresolved. Between the trimmed V and J ends, which lost 5 bases and 6 bases, there was a span of 10 bases. Germline loops: CDR1 SQVTM, CDR2 ANQGSEA. CDR3 length: 11 residues. Here the CDR3 DNA reads TGCAGCGTTCTTTTTATCGCTGAAGCTTTCTTT. As protein: CSVLFIAEAFF.

In its sample, this clone was seen once. This sequence joins TRBV6-5 and TRBJ1-1; possible D gene TRBD1, 6 bases. From germline, CDR1 is MNHEY and CDR2 SVGAGI. The CDR3 has 14 amino acids. Trimming pared 7 bases from V and 1 base from J, leaving 13 bases between. CDR3 protein: CASILWGANTEAFF. In DNA form, the CDR3 reads TGTGCCAGCATCCTCTGGGGGGCGAACACTGAAGCTTTCTTT.

The chain is built from TRBV5-6 and TRBJ2-5; no definite D call. The CDR3 is 11 amino acids. Trimming removed 7 bases at V and 0 bases at J, with 4 bases between. The V gene's germline CDR1 is SGHDT and CDR2 YYEEEE. In DNA, the CDR3 is TGTGCCAGCGGCCACCAAGAGACCCAGTACTTC. Translating gives CASGHQETQYF.

This clone was counted a single time. This chain joins TRBV6-1 and TRBJ1-5, with unresolved D. Germline V CDR1 and CDR2: MNHNS, SASEGT. The CDR3 sequence is 18 residues long. V gave up 4 bases and J gave up 0 bases, with 19 bases separating them. CDR3 in DNA: TGTGCCAGCAGTGCAACCCATTTGAACGACGATAGCAATCAGCCCCAGCATTTT. It specifies CASSATHLNDDSNQPQHF.

As regards this clone: Additional DNA sequences in this sample encode the identical CDR3. The rearrangement links TRBV29-1 to TRBJ2-2; D gene ambiguous. This CDR3 region has 13 residues. V lost 5 bases and J 0 bases, leaving 7 bases between the germline ends. The germline V gene has CDR1 SQVTM and CDR2 ANQGSEA. The CDR3 DNA follows: TGCAGCGTTTTGACCGCGAACACCGGGGAGCTGTTTTTT. Its protein product is CSVLTANTGELFF.

The chain has TRBV7-2 and TRBJ2-7; TRBD1 aligns across 7 bases. In germline, CDR1 is SGHTA, CDR2 FQGNSA. The CDR3 consists of 18 residues. V shed 3 bases, J shed 2 bases, and the junction held 16 bases outside the gene matches. CDR3 DNA sequence: TGTGCCAGCAGCTTCAACCCGTACCGGGACAGCCTAACCTACGAGCAGTACTTC. It encodes CASSFNPYRDSLTYEQYF.

This chain links TRBV6-1 with TRBJ2-7; possible D gene TRBD1, 6 bases. The CDR3 extends over 15 amino acids. Germline CDR1 and CDR2: MNHNS and SASEGT. The germline V and J ends were trimmed by 2 bases and 2 bases, with 13 bases remaining between them. The CDR3 loop is CASSELQGRAYEQYF. CDR3 DNA sequence: TGTGCCAGCAGTGAATTGCAGGGGCGGGCCTACGAGCAGTACTTC.

The table lists this clone with a count of one. The chain carries TRBV19 and TRBJ1-1; D gene ambiguous. Germline CDR1 reads LNHDA; CDR2 reads SQIVND (reference sequence). Trimming left V 5 bases short and J 6 bases short, with 13 bases between. The CDR3 runs 13 residues. CDR3 coding DNA: TGTGCCAGTAGTCCCGGCGGTTACCCTGAAGCTTTCTTT. This encodes CASSPGGYPEAFF.

The V call is TRBV4-1, the J call TRBJ1-1; a weak D match, TRBD1 (6 bases). The CDR3 length is 13 residues. In germline, CDR1 is MGHRA, CDR2 YSYEKL. Trimming cost V 1 base and J 6 bases, with 9 bases left between them. Here the CDR3 reads CASSQGGPAEAFF. The CDR3 coding sequence is TGCGCCAGCAGCCAAGGGGGGCCCGCTGAAGCTTTCTTT.

As to this clone: The same CDR3 also results from other DNA sequences found in this sample. This chain connects TRBV6-5 to TRBJ1-2, with 7 bases identical to TRBD1. Per the germline V gene, CDR1 is MNHEY and CDR2 is SVGAGI. V shed 2 bases and J 6 bases; nucleotides not matched to a gene: 3. This CDR3 has 13 residues. The CDR3 sequence: CASSYGQGDGYTF. CDR3 DNA: TGTGCCAGCAGTTACGGGCAGGGGGATGGCTACACCTTC.

In nucleotides, the CDR3 is TGTGCCAGCAGCTTACCAGCGGGAGGGACCTACGAGCAGTACTTC. Translating gives CASSLPAGGTYEQYF. This chain uses TRBV13 with TRBJ2-7; 10 bases fit TRBD2. Germline V lookup: CDR1 PRHDT, CDR2 FYEKMQ (reference sequence). V trimming: 2 bases; J trimming: 2 bases; junction bases outside the gene matches: 3. The CDR3 has 15 amino acids.